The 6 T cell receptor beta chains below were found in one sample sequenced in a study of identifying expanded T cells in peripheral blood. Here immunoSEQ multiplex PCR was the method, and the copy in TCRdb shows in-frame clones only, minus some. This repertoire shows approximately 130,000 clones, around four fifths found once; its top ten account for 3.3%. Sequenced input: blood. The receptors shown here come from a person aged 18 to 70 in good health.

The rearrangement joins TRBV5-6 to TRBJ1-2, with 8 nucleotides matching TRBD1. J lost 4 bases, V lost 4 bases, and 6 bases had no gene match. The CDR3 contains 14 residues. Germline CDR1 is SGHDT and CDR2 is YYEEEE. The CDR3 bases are TGTGCCAGCAGCCCCGGACAGGGACCCTATGGCTACACCTTC. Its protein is CASSPGQGPYGYTF. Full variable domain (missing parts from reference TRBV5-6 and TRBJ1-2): DAGVTQSPTHLIKTRGQQVTLRCSPKSGHDTVSWYQQALGQGPQFIFQYYEEEERQRGNFPDRFSGHQFPNYSSELNVNALLLGDSALYLCASSPGQGPYGYTFGSGTRLTVV.

The CDR3 region has the DNA TGTGCCTGGAGTCGAGGAGTTTACCGGGGACTAGCGGGAACCCACGGGGAGCTGTTTTTT. The encoded protein is CAWSRGVYRGLAGTHGELFF. The rearrangement joins TRBV30 to TRBJ2-2; 13 positions agree with TRBD2. The germline V gene has CDR1 GTSNPN and CDR2 SVGIG (reference sequence). After removal of 2 bases from V and 7 bases from J, the junction contained 19 bases not matched to a gene. The CDR3 spans 20 residues.

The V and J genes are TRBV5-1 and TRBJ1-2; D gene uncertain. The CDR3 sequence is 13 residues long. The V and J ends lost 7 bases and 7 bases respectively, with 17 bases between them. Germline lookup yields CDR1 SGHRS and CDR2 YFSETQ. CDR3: CASASVGLGGYTF. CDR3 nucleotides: TGCGCCAGCGCATCCGTGGGGTTGGGTGGCTACACCTTC.

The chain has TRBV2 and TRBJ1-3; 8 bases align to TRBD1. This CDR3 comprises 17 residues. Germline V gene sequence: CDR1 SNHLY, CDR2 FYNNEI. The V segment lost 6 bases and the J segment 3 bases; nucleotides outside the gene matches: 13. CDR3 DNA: TGTGCCAGCAGCCGACAGGGGAGAAGTGCGATTGGAAACACCATATATTTT. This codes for CASSRQGRSAIGNTIYF.

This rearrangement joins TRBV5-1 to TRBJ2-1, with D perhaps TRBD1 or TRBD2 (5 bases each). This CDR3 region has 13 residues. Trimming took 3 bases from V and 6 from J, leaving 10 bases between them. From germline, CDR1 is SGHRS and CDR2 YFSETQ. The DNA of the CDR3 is TGCGCCAGCAGCTCGAGGGGTCCCAATGAGCAGTTCTTC. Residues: CASSSRGPNEQFF.

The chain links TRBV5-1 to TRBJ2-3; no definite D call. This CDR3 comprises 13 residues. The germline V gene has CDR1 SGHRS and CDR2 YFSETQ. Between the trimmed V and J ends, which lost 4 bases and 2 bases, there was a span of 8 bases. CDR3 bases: TGCGCCAGCAGCGTGGGCCACACAGATACGCAGTATTTT. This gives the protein CASSVGHTDTQYF.